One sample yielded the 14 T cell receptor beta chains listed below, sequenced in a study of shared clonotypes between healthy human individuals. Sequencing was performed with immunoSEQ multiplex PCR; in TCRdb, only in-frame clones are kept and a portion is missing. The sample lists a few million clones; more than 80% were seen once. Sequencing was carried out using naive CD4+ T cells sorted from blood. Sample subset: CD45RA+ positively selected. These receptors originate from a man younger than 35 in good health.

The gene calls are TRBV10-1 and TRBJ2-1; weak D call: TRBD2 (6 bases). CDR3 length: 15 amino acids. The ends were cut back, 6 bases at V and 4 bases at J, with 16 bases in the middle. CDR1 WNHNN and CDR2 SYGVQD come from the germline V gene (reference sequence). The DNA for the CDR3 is TGCGCCAGCAGCGCTACTAGCATGGCTTACAATGAGCAGTTCTTC. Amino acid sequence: CASSATSMAYNEQFF.

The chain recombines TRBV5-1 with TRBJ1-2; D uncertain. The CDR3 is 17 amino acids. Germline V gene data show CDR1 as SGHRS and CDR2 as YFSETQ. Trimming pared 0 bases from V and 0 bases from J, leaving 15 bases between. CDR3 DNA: TGCGCCAGCAGCTTGGCCCCACATCTTCAAGCTAACTATGGCTACACCTTC. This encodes CASSLAPHLQANYGYTF.

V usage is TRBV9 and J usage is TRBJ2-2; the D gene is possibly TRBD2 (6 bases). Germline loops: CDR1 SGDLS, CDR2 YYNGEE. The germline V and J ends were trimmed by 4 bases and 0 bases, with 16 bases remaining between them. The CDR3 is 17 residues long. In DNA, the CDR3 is TGTGCCAGCAGCCCTCTCGGGAGCGGGCCGAACACCGGGGAGCTGTTTTTT. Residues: CASSPLGSGPNTGELFF.

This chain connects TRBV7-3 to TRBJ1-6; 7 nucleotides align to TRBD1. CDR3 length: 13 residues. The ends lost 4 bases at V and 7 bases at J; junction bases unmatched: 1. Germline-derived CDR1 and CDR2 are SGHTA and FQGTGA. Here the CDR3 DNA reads TGTGCCAGCAGCTCAGGGGGGAATTCACCCCTCCACTTT. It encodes CASSSGGNSPLHF.

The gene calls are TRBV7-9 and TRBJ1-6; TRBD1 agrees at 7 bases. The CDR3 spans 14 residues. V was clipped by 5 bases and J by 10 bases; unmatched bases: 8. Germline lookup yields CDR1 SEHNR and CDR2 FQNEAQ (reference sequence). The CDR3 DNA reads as TGTGCCAGCAGCCCCGGACAGGCTTGGTCACCCCTCCACTTT. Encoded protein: CASSPGQAWSPLHF.

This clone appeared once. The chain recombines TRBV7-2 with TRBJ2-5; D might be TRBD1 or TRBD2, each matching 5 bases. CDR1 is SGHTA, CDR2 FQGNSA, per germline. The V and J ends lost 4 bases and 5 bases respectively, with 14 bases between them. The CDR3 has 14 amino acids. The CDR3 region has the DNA TGTGCCAGCAGCTCGCGAGGGGTGATGGAGACCCAGTACTTC. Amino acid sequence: CASSSRGVMETQYF. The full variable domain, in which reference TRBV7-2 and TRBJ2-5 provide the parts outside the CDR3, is GAGVSQSPSNKVTEKGKDVELRCDPISGHTALYWYRQSLGQGLEFLIYFQGNSAPDKSGLPSDRFSAERTGGSVSTLTIQRTQQEDSAVYLCASSSRGVMETQYFGPGTRLLVL.

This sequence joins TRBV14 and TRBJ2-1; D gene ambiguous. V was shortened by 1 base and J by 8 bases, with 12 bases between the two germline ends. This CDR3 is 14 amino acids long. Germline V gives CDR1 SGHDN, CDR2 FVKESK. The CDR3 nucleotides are TGTGCCAGCAGCCAAGTACGAGTTAGCTATGAGCAGTTCTTC. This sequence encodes CASSQVRVSYEQFF.

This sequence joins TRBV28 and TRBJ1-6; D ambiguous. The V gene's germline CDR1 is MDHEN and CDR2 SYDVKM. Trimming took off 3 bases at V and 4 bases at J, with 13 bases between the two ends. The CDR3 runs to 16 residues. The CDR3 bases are TGTGCCAGCAGTTTTGCGGTACGCGGTTATAATTCACCCCTCCACTTT. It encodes CASSFAVRGYNSPLHF.

DNA of the CDR3: TGCGCCAGCAGCTCCAAGACAGGGGGCTTAACTGAAGCTTTCTTT. Translating it yields CASSSKTGGLTEAFF. The chain recombines TRBV5-1 with TRBJ1-1; 10 nucleotides line up with TRBD1. V shed 3 bases, J shed 5 bases, and the junction held 7 bases outside the gene matches. Germline CDR1 SGHRS, CDR2 YFSETQ. The CDR3 totals 15 residues. Using reference TRBV5-1 and TRBJ1-1 for the parts outside the CDR3, the full variable domain is KAGVTQTPRYLIKTRGQQVTLSCSPISGHRSVSWYQQTPGQGLQFLFEYFSETQRNKGNFPGRFSGRQFSNSRSEMNVSTLELGDSALYLCASSSKTGGLTEAFFGQGTRLTVV.

CDR3 sequence (DNA): TGCGCCAGCAGCCCGGAGTACACCGGGGAGCTGTTTTTT. Its protein product is CASSPEYTGELFF. The chain joins TRBV5-1 to TRBJ2-2; no reliable D call. The CDR3 runs to 13 residues. V lost 4 bases to trimming and J lost 3 bases, with 7 bases between them. In germline, CDR1 is SGHRS, CDR2 YFSETQ.

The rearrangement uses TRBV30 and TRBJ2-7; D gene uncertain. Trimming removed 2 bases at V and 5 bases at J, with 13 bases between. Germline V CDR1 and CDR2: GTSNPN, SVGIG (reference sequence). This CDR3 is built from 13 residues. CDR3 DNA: TGTGCCTGGAGTCGGGTAATAAGGAACGAGCAGTACTTC. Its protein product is CAWSRVIRNEQYF.

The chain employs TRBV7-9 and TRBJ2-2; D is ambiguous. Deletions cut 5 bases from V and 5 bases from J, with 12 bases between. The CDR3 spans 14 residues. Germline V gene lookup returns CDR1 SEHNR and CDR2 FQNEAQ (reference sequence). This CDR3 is CASSPDLSTGELFF. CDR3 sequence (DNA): TGTGCCAGCAGCCCCGACCTCAGTACCGGGGAGCTGTTTTTT.

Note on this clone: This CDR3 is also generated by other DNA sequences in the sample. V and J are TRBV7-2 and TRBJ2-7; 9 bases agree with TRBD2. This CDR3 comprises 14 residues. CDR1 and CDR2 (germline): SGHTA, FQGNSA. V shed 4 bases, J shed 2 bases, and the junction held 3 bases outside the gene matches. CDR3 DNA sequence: TGTGCCAGCAGCTCTGGACTAGCGCCCTACGAGCAGTACTTC. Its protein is CASSSGLAPYEQYF.

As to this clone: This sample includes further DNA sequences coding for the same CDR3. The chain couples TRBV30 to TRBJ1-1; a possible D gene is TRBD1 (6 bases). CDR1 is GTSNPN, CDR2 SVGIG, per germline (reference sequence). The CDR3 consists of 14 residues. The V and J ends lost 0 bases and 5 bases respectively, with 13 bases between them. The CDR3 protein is CAWSVRGGGTEAFF. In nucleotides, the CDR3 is TGTGCCTGGAGTGTACGAGGAGGGGGAACTGAAGCTTTCTTT. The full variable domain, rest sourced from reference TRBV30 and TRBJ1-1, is SQTIHQWPATLVQPVGSPLSLECTVEGTSNPNLYWYRQAAGRGLQLLFYSVGIGQISSEVPQNLSASRPQDRQFILSSKKLLLSDSGFYLCAWSVRGGGTEAFFGQGTRLTVV.